This section outlines one T cell receptor beta chain sequence together with its context. Original analysis: Estimation of nucleated cell counts relied on the amplification of reference gene primers. TCRdb's copy holds only in-frame clones and misses some; the assay was immunoSEQ multiplex PCR. Clonal size and the V and J genes are those of that table, whereas D and trimming came from the DNA. The data hold about 97,000 clones, with almost 90% observed a single time. The Seattle patients, enrolled during active infection, were followed longitudinally. Trimming shortened V by 0 bases and J by 3 bases, and 7 bases separated the two germline ends. Per the germline V gene, CDR1 is SGDLS and CDR2 is YYNGEE. The CDR3 covers 13 residues. The sample originates from a study of blood T cell repertoires in COVID-19. Study information: The United States, Italy and Spain provided the acute and convalescent COVID-19 samples. From T cells, B-cell-depleted T cells, or PBMCs came the material, which was cDNA or gDNA.

This chain uses TRBV9 with TRBJ2-7; D is possibly TRBD1 (6 bases). This TCR came from a man aged 45-60 years with COVID-19, enrolled during active disease. Sample: peripheral blood. The CDR3 DNA sequence: TGTGCCAGCAGCGTAGAGGACAGCTACGAGCAGTACTTC. It translates to CASSVEDSYEQYF.